The next 31 T cell receptor beta chains were all read from a single sample in a study of blood T cell repertoires in COVID-19. Some clones are missing from TCRdb's copy, which holds only in-frame ones; the method was immunoSEQ multiplex PCR. The sample has about 71,000 clones; more than 75% are singletons. Material for sequencing was peripheral blood. Receptors were obtained from a woman older than 75 with acute or convalescent COVID-19.

This clone was picked up one time. The rearrangement links TRBV7-9 to TRBJ1-1; D is ambiguous. The CDR3 runs 14 residues. V lost 3 bases, J lost 3 bases, and 11 bases lay in between. Germline lookup yields CDR1 SEHNR and CDR2 FQNEAQ (reference sequence). The CDR3 sequence: CASSFFGGDTEAFF. Here the CDR3 DNA reads TGTGCCAGCAGCTTCTTTGGCGGGGACACTGAAGCTTTCTTT.

The chain joins TRBV9 to TRBJ2-2; 11 nucleotides agree with TRBD2. V was pared by 2 bases and J by 3 bases, with 6 bases of the junction left unmatched. The CDR3 sequence is 17 residues long. In germline, CDR1 is SGDLS, CDR2 YYNGEE. The CDR3 nucleotides are TGTGCCAGCAGCGTTCGCCTAGCGGGAGGTCACACCGGGGAGCTGTTTTTT. Encoded protein: CASSVRLAGGHTGELFF.

In its sample, this clone was seen a few times. V gene TRBV12-5 combines with J gene TRBJ2-7, with TRBD1 matching 8 bases. Looked up from germline, CDR1 is LGHNT and CDR2 is FRNRAP. The CDR3 sequence is 19 residues long. V shed 0 bases and J 6 bases; nucleotides not matched to a gene: 19. The chain's CDR3 is CASGLVLNSVGTGRGEQYF. CDR3 nucleotides: TGTGCTAGTGGTTTGGTTTTGAATTCGGTCGGGACAGGTCGTGGCGAGCAGTACTTC.

The genes are TRBV2 and TRBJ2-5; D perhaps matches TRBD1 (5 bases). The CDR3 runs to 15 residues. Trimming took off 6 bases at V and 5 bases at J, with 19 bases between the two ends. Germline V gives CDR1 SNHLY, CDR2 FYNNEI. CDR3 nucleotides: TGTGCCAGCAGCAACTCAGTTGGACCAGGGGAGACCCAGTACTTC. It specifies CASSNSVGPGETQYF.

CDR3 loop: CASSVSGSSYNEQFF. CDR3 nucleotides: TGTGCCAGCAGTGTTAGCGGGAGCTCCTACAATGAGCAGTTCTTC. The chain uses TRBV2 and TRBJ2-1; 9 bases align to TRBD2. V was clipped by 4 bases and J by 0 bases; unmatched bases: 1. The CDR3 has 15 amino acids. The germline V gene encodes CDR1 SNHLY and CDR2 FYNNEI.

This chain uses TRBV18 with TRBJ1-2; no reliable D call. CDR1 is KGHSH and CDR2 is LQKENI in the germline V gene. This CDR3 contains 15 residues. The V gene lost 6 bases and the J gene lost 8 bases, with 22 bases spanning the gap. The CDR3 DNA follows: TGTGCCAGCTCCCCCTCAGTCGCGCCTCCGGGAGGCTACACCTTC. Translated: CASSPSVAPPGGYTF.

The V and J genes are TRBV30 and TRBJ2-1; the D gene is possibly TRBD1 (6 bases). The CDR3 runs 12 residues. V lost 6 bases and J 4 bases, leaving 10 bases between the germline ends. The germline V gene encodes CDR1 GTSNPN and CDR2 SVGIG (reference sequence). This CDR3 reads CACRDIYNEQFF. In DNA form, the CDR3 reads TGTGCCTGCAGGGACATTTACAATGAGCAGTTCTTC.

The rearrangement uses TRBV7-9 and TRBJ2-7, with 12 bases identical to TRBD2. The ends lost 2 bases at V and 4 bases at J; junction bases unmatched: 9. Germline V gives CDR1 SEHNR, CDR2 FQNEAQ (reference sequence). The CDR3 is 17 residues long. The CDR3 reads CASSLSPLGLAGYEQYF. The CDR3 DNA sequence: TGTGCCAGCAGCTTAAGCCCTCTAGGACTAGCGGGATACGAGCAGTACTTC. The whole variable domain, remainder taken from reference TRBV7-9 and TRBJ2-7, is DTGVSQNPRHKITKRGQNVTFRCDPISEHNRLYWYRQTLGQGPEFLTYFQNEAQLEKSRLLSDRFSAERPKGSFSTLEIQRTEQGDSAMYLCASSLSPLGLAGYEQYFGPGTRLTVT.

CDR3 nucleotide sequence: TGTGCCAGCAGGTTCGGGGACAGCCCTGCAGGGACCCAGTACTTC. It translates to CASRFGDSPAGTQYF. The chain employs TRBV7-2 and TRBJ2-5; the match to TRBD1 covers 7 bases. Germline loops: CDR1 SGHTA, CDR2 FQGNSA. Trimming at V came to 6 bases and at J to 7 bases, leaving 14 bases not matched to a gene. This CDR3 is built from 15 residues.

The J gene is TRBJ2-1, the V gene TRBV2; possible D gene TRBD2, 5 bases. The CDR3 runs 15 residues. Germline-derived CDR1 and CDR2 are SNHLY and FYNNEI. The germline V and J ends were trimmed by 6 bases and 3 bases, with 15 bases remaining between them. Here the CDR3 DNA reads TGTGCCAGCAGCAAGTCGAGGACTGTCTACAATGAGCAGTTCTTC. This gives the protein CASSKSRTVYNEQFF.

This clone occurred a few times. The chain combines TRBV9 with TRBJ2-5; D unresolved. CDR3 length equals 14 residues. Trimming removed 0 bases at V and 6 bases at J, with 12 bases between. CDR1 is SGDLS, CDR2 YYNGEE, per germline. Here the CDR3 DNA reads TGTGCCAGCAGCGTAGCCGACAACATCCAGACCCAGTACTTC. Translated, it gives CASSVADNIQTQYF. The variable domain in full, completed from reference TRBV9 and TRBJ2-5, reads DSGVTQTPKHLITATGQRVTLRCSPRSGDLSVYWYQQSLDQGLQFLIQYYNGEERAKGNILERFSAQQFPDLHSELNLSSLELGDSALYFCASSVADNIQTQYFGPGTRLLVL.

The rearrangement links TRBV11-2 to TRBJ2-3, with unresolved D. Germline CDR1 is SGHAT and CDR2 is FQNNGV. CDR3 length equals 14 residues. Trimming stripped 6 bases from V and 2 bases from J, with 12 bases between. The CDR3 region is CASSLGLLTDTQYF. The DNA of the CDR3 is TGTGCCAGCAGTCTTGGGCTTCTCACAGATACGCAGTATTTT.

As regards this clone: Other DNA sequences in this specimen translate into the identical CDR3. This rearrangement joins TRBV2 to TRBJ1-1, with a tentative D call TRBD1 (6 bases). The CDR3 extends over 13 amino acids. Germline V gives CDR1 SNHLY, CDR2 FYNNEI. V was shortened by 5 bases and J by 1 base, with 8 bases between the two germline ends. The CDR3 nucleotides read TGTGCCAGCAGTCCGACAGGGAACACTGAAGCTTTCTTT. The encoded protein is CASSPTGNTEAFF.

This clone has only a few counts. The chain has TRBV7-2 and TRBJ2-7, with 7 bases lining up with TRBD2. Germline assignment: CDR1 SGHTA and CDR2 FQGNSA. The CDR3 has 14 residues. The V gene end was trimmed by 5 bases and the J gene end by 3 bases; junction bases not matched to a gene: 7. In DNA, the CDR3 is TGTGCCAGCAGCCCTCTAGCGGTAGGCTACGAGCAGTACTTC. Translating it yields CASSPLAVGYEQYF.

The chain recombines TRBV5-1 with TRBJ1-1, with TRBD1 as a possible D gene (6 bases). The V gene lost 4 bases and the J gene lost 0 bases, with 13 bases spanning the gap. In germline, CDR1 is SGHRS, CDR2 YFSETQ. The CDR3 is 15 residues long. The CDR3 sequence: CASSRTGPLNTEAFF. The CDR3 region has the DNA TGCGCCAGCAGCCGAACAGGGCCCTTGAACACTGAAGCTTTCTTT. The variable domain in full, with the rest retrieved from reference TRBV5-1 and TRBJ1-1, is KAGVTQTPRYLIKTRGQQVTLSCSPISGHRSVSWYQQTPGQGLQFLFEYFSETQRNKGNFPGRFSGRQFSNSRSEMNVSTLELGDSALYLCASSRTGPLNTEAFFGQGTRLTVV.

In this sample, this clone turned up once. This rearrangement joins TRBV5-1 to TRBJ2-5; a weak D match, TRBD1 (5 bases). The CDR3 sequence is 15 residues long. Looked up from germline, CDR1 is SGHRS and CDR2 is YFSETQ. Trimming took 0 bases from V and 4 from J, leaving 13 bases between them. DNA for the CDR3: TGCGCCAGCAGCTTGGCCCCAGGGAACATAGAGACCCAGTACTTC. Translation: CASSLAPGNIETQYF.

This chain connects TRBV19 to TRBJ1-1; possibly TRBD1 for D (5 bases). There are 15 residues in the CDR3. The V end lost 7 bases, the J end lost 7 bases, and 22 bases lay between the germline ends. Germline V gene lookup returns CDR1 LNHDA and CDR2 SQIVND (reference sequence). The CDR3 coding sequence is TGTGCCAGTACTTCCGGGGGAGCGTCGGGGGTTGAAGCTTTCTTT. It codes for CASTSGGASGVEAFF.

The chain links TRBV7-3 to TRBJ2-3; TRBD1 agrees at 9 bases. The CDR3 consists of 17 residues. Germline assignment: CDR1 SGHTA and CDR2 FQGTGA. J was trimmed by 3 bases and V by 2 bases; bases with no gene match: 9. CDR3 nucleotide sequence: TGTGCCAGCAGCTTACTGCCCGGGACAGGGTCTACAGATACGCAGTATTTT. The encoded protein is CASSLLPGTGSTDTQYF.

The J gene is TRBJ2-7, the V gene TRBV6-2 or TRBV6-3; TRBD1 matches at 8 bases. Unmatched junction bases numbered 7, after V lost 4 bases and J lost 2 bases. This CDR3 has 15 residues. Germline loops: CDR1 MNHEY, CDR2 SVGEGT. CDR3 nucleotide sequence: TGTGCCAGCAGTTCCCCGGGACAGGTTACCTACGAGCAGTACTTC. The encoded protein is CASSSPGQVTYEQYF.

The chain recombines TRBV11-2 with TRBJ2-5; D is possibly TRBD2 (7 bases). Germline V gives CDR1 SGHAT, CDR2 FQNNGV. This CDR3 is 18 amino acids long. V was shortened by 2 bases and J by 2 bases, with 21 bases between the two germline ends. This CDR3 reads CASSLWGGATGLQETQYF. The CDR3 DNA sequence: TGTGCCAGCAGCTTATGGGGGGGGGCGACGGGGCTGCAAGAGACCCAGTACTTC.

V gene TRBV27 combines with J gene TRBJ2-3, with 12 positions matching TRBD2. This CDR3 spans 18 amino acids. The junction had 11 bases not matched to a gene; V was cut back by 4 bases and J by 3 bases. Germline V lookup: CDR1 MNHEY, CDR2 SMNVEV (reference sequence). CDR3 in amino acids: CASSSSRTSGKLTDTQYF. In DNA, the CDR3 is TGTGCCAGCAGTTCCTCCAGGACTAGCGGGAAACTGACAGATACGCAGTATTTT.

This clone has just a few counts. The V and J genes are TRBV7-2 and TRBJ2-2; TRBD1 is a possible D gene (6 bases). The CDR3 is 18 residues long. Germline-derived CDR1 and CDR2 are SGHTA and FQGNSA. V lost 5 bases to trimming and J lost 4 bases, with 23 bases between them. DNA of the CDR3: TGTGCCAGCAGCCTCCGATCGTCTAGGGACAAAGCCACCGGGGAGCTGTTTTTT. As protein: CASSLRSSRDKATGELFF.

This sequence joins TRBV2 and TRBJ2-4, with 7 bases lining up with TRBD2. Germline V gene sequence: CDR1 SNHLY, CDR2 FYNNEI. The CDR3 totals 14 residues. Trimming removed 6 bases from V and 0 bases from J; junction bases left unmatched: 2. The CDR3 nucleotides read TGTGCCAGCAGGGGAGGGTTAGCCAAAAACATTCAGTACTTC. Its protein product is CASRGGLAKNIQYF.

This clone occurred a few times. V gene TRBV27 combines with J gene TRBJ1-2, with D perhaps matching TRBD1 (6 bases). With 5 bases removed from V and 8 bases from J, the gap between germline ends came to 12 bases. In germline, CDR1 is MNHEY, CDR2 SMNVEV (reference sequence). This CDR3 contains 12 residues. CDR3 region: CASSPPDRGYTF. CDR3 DNA: TGTGCCAGCAGTCCCCCGGACAGAGGCTACACCTTC.

This clone was detected a few times. The chain combines TRBV23-1 with TRBJ1-1, with TRBD1 matching 9 bases. TRBV23-1 qualifies as an ORF whose function is uncertain. This CDR3 contains 14 residues. J was trimmed by 1 base and V by 7 bases; bases with no gene match: 4. The CDR3 sequence: CASNSGQGNTEAFF. Here the CDR3 DNA reads TGCGCCAGCAATTCGGGACAGGGGAACACTGAAGCTTTCTTT.

This chain joins TRBV3-1 (or the pseudogene TRBV3-2) and TRBJ2-2, with 11 bases matching TRBD2. The CDR3 sequence is 19 residues long. V was clipped by 3 bases and J by 1 base; unmatched bases: 10. Germline V gives CDR1 LGHDT, CDR2 YNNKEL (reference sequence). In DNA, the CDR3 is TGTGCCAGCAGCCACGGGACTAGCGGCCTCCCTTGGAACACCGGGGAGCTGTTTTTT. The encoded protein is CASSHGTSGLPWNTGELFF.

The rearrangement joins TRBV21-1 to TRBJ1-1; the D call of TRBD1 is as the table states it, not checked on the DNA. TRBV21-1 is assigned pseudogene status. The CDR3 has 17 amino acids. The CDR3 DNA is TGTGCCAGCAGCGAAACGTGTACAGGATACATGAACACTGAAGCTTTCTTT. Translating it yields CASSETCTGYMNTEAFF.

The chain carries TRBV11-2 and TRBJ2-7; D is unresolved. The CDR3 runs to 14 residues. The V gene's germline CDR1 is SGHAT and CDR2 FQNNGV. V was cut by 2 bases and J by 2 bases, with 10 bases left in between. CDR3 in amino acids: CASSLSGGTYEQYF. The CDR3 DNA follows: TGTGCCAGCAGCTTAAGTGGCGGAACCTACGAGCAGTACTTC. The full variable domain, with the rest looked up from reference TRBV11-2 and TRBJ2-7, is EAGVAQSPRYKIIEKRQSVAFWCNPISGHATLYWYQQILGQGPKLLIQFQNNGVVDDSQLPKDRFSAERLKGVDSTLKIQPAKLEDSAVYLCASSLSGGTYEQYFGPGTRLTVT.

The CDR3 coding sequence is TGCGCCAGCAGCGGGACAGTCGGAAACACCATATATTTT. Its translation: CASSGTVGNTIYF. J is TRBJ1-3 and V is TRBV5-1; TRBD1 aligns across 7 bases. CDR1 and CDR2 from the germline V gene are SGHRS and YFSETQ. The V and J ends lost 4 bases and 4 bases, in that order; junction bases with no gene match: 2. The CDR3 contains 13 residues. The full variable domain, its missing parts supplied by reference TRBV5-1 and TRBJ1-3, is KAGVTQTPRYLIKTRGQQVTLSCSPISGHRSVSWYQQTPGQGLQFLFEYFSETQRNKGNFPGRFSGRQFSNSRSEMNVSTLELGDSALYLCASSGTVGNTIYFGEGSWLTVV.

The chain has TRBV30 and TRBJ2-5, with 7 nucleotides matching TRBD1. The V segment lost 4 bases and the J segment 3 bases; nucleotides outside the gene matches: 11. The CDR3 extends over 15 amino acids. Per the germline V gene, CDR1 is GTSNPN and CDR2 is SVGIG (reference sequence). The CDR3 is CAWTEGVDRKETQYF. CDR3 sequence (DNA): TGTGCCTGGACCGAGGGTGTGGACAGGAAAGAGACCCAGTACTTC.

The genes are TRBV27 and TRBJ2-2; no clear D. V was cut by 7 bases and J by 0 bases, with 15 bases left in between. CDR3 length: 16 residues. Germline CDR1 reads MNHEY; CDR2 reads SMNVEV (reference sequence). The CDR3 sequence: CASNIKPTANTGELFF. CDR3 DNA sequence: TGTGCCAGCAACATTAAACCAACCGCGAACACCGGGGAGCTGTTTTTT.